A single sample gave rise to the 26 T cell receptor beta chains below, sequenced in a study of T-cell memory formation after mild COVID-19. TCRdb ran MiXCR on the 5' RACE reads and lists one entry per CDR3 protein. Counted here are 100,000 to 150,000 distinct CDR3 sequences, less than 6.5% occurring once; the ten biggest clones make up 2% to 2.5%. Sequenced material: PBMCs or a T cell subset sorted from them (not recorded which). These receptors came from an adult woman who had mild COVID-19 (a few samples of this study predate the infection). Cell type and time point are not known.

J is TRBJ1-6 and V is TRBV7-2; tentatively, D is TRBD1 (6 bases). The CDR3 consists of 15 residues. Looked up from germline, CDR1 is SGHTA and CDR2 is FQGNSA. V shed 3 bases and J shed 7 bases, with 13 bases lying between them. CDR3 nucleotide sequence: TGTGCCAGCAGCTTGGAACAGGGAGGAAATTCACCCCTCCACTTT. Amino acids: CASSLEQGGNSPLHF.

This chain joins TRBV20-1 and TRBJ2-3, with TRBD2 as a possible D gene (5 bases). This CDR3 comprises 14 residues. Germline CDR1 reads DFQATT; CDR2 reads SNEGSKA (reference sequence). Trimming cost V 4 bases and J 1 base, with 12 bases left between them. The CDR3 bases are TGCAGTGCTACTCCGAGCGGCGGCACAGATACGCAGTATTTT. It codes for CSATPSGGTDTQYF.

This rearrangement joins TRBV5-1 to TRBJ2-1; tentatively, D is TRBD2 (7 bases). This CDR3 is 17 amino acids long. The V and J ends lost 2 bases and 0 bases respectively, with 15 bases between them. Germline CDR1 SGHRS, CDR2 YFSETQ. Here the CDR3 DNA reads TGCGCCAGCAGCTTAGGCCTCGGGGGGCACTCCTACAATGAGCAGTTCTTC. The encoded protein is CASSLGLGGHSYNEQFF. The variable domain in full, with the rest retrieved from reference TRBV5-1 and TRBJ2-1, is KAGVTQTPRYLIKTRGQQVTLSCSPISGHRSVSWYQQTPGQGLQFLFEYFSETQRNKGNFPGRFSGRQFSNSRSEMNVSTLELGDSALYLCASSLGLGGHSYNEQFFGPGTRLTVL.

The gene calls are TRBV20-1 and TRBJ1-5; D is unclear. Germline CDR1 reads DFQATT; CDR2 reads SNEGSKA (reference sequence). The CDR3 is 14 residues long. The V end lost 0 bases, the J end lost 4 bases, and 10 bases lay between the germline ends. The CDR3 coding sequence is TGCAGTGCTAGAGATCCGCGGGTAAATCAGCCCCAGCATTTT. Translating gives CSARDPRVNQPQHF.

The chain uses TRBV12-3 or TRBV12-4 and TRBJ2-2; possible D gene TRBD1, 6 bases. Trimming cost V 7 bases and J 11 bases, with 20 bases left between them. The CDR3 contains 14 residues. CDR3 region: CASNLRGNTPELFF. The CDR3 DNA reads TGTGCCAGCAACCTCAGGGGCAACACACCCGAGCTGTTTTTT.

The rearrangement links TRBV5-1 to TRBJ2-3, with a possible D match to TRBD2 (5 bases). V was clipped by 2 bases and J by 3 bases, with 16 bases between them. Germline loops: CDR1 SGHRS, CDR2 YFSETQ. The CDR3 consists of 16 residues. CDR3 amino acids: CASSLGIGSGTDTQYF. CDR3 nucleotide sequence: TGCGCCAGCAGCTTAGGGATAGGGTCGGGAACAGATACGCAGTATTTT.

This clonotype was seen a handful of times. V and J are TRBV4-2 and TRBJ2-5, with a possible D match to TRBD2 (5 bases). The CDR3 is 14 residues long. Germline CDR1 LGHNA, CDR2 YNFKEQ. Between the trimmed V and J ends, which lost 2 bases and 4 bases, there was a span of 11 bases. CDR3 DNA: TGTGCCAGCAGCCAAACAGAGGGTGGAGAGACCCAGTACTTC. This codes for CASSQTEGGETQYF.

V gene TRBV19 combines with J gene TRBJ2-3; D is unclear. V was trimmed by 3 bases and J by 8 bases, leaving 15 bases between them. This CDR3 is built from 14 residues. The germline V gene encodes CDR1 LNHDA and CDR2 SQIVND (reference sequence). CDR3 region: CASSIPGQRGTQYF. CDR3 in DNA: TGTGCCAGTAGTATCCCGGGCCAGCGAGGTACGCAGTATTTT. The whole variable domain, remainder taken from reference TRBV19 and TRBJ2-3, is DGGITQSPKYLFRKEGQNVTLSCEQNLNHDAMYWYRQDPGQGLRLIYYSQIVNDFQKGDIAEGYSVSREKKESFPLTVTSAQKNPTAFYLCASSIPGQRGTQYFGPGTRLTVL.

V gene TRBV12-3 or TRBV12-4 combines with J gene TRBJ2-5; unclear D gene. The CDR3 sequence is 15 residues long. V lost 3 bases to trimming and J lost 1 base, with 12 bases between them. CDR3: CASSFRGYTQETQYF. In DNA, the CDR3 is TGTGCCAGCAGTTTTAGAGGTTACACCCAAGAGACCCAGTACTTC.

The chain employs TRBV20-1 and TRBJ1-4; D is unclear. V shed 0 bases and J shed 7 bases, with 12 bases lying between them. Germline V gene lookup returns CDR1 DFQATT and CDR2 SNEGSKA (reference sequence). The length of the CDR3 is 14 residues. CDR3 DNA sequence: TGCAGTGCTAGAGATCCGACGTATGGTGAAAAACTGTTTTTT. It specifies CSARDPTYGEKLFF.

The chain uses TRBV7-2 and TRBJ2-2; the D gene is possibly TRBD1 (5 bases). Between the trimmed V and J ends, which lost 2 bases and 3 bases, there was a span of 7 bases. From germline, CDR1 is SGHTA and CDR2 FQGNSA. This CDR3 is 14 amino acids long. This chain's CDR3 is CASSLQGYTGELFF. DNA for the CDR3: TGTGCCAGCAGCTTACAGGGATACACCGGGGAGCTGTTTTTT.

This clonotype has at least ten counts. The V call is TRBV7-2, the J call TRBJ1-5; D not certain. This CDR3 spans 13 amino acids. Looked up from germline, CDR1 is SGHTA and CDR2 is FQGNSA. Trimming cost V 6 bases and J 0 bases, with 6 bases left between them. This CDR3 is CASRGYSNQPQHF. In DNA form, the CDR3 reads TGTGCCAGCAGGGGATATAGCAATCAGCCCCAGCATTTT.

V usage is TRBV21-1 and J usage is TRBJ1-2; TRBD1 reflects the table's D call only, with no check against the DNA. TRBV21-1 is a documented pseudogene. This CDR3 region has 13 residues. The CDR3 DNA reads TGTGCCAGCGGACAGGAGACTAACTATGGCTACACCTTC. Its protein product is CASGQETNYGYTF.

The sample holds a few counts of this clonotype. The rearrangement links TRBV18 to TRBJ2-5; D may be TRBD2 (5 bases). CDR3 size: 15 residues. V lost 2 bases, J lost 2 bases, and 12 bases lay in between. CDR1 is KGHSH and CDR2 is LQKENI in the germline V gene. In DNA, the CDR3 is TGTGCCAGCTCACCAGTTGGACTGCCTCAAGAGACCCAGTACTTC. It is translated as CASSPVGLPQETQYF.

This clonotype showed up just a few times. The genes are TRBV7-6 and TRBJ2-5; 7 nucleotides align to TRBD1. The J segment lost 7 bases and the V segment lost 0 bases, leaving 5 bases of the junction unmatched. The germline V gene encodes CDR1 SGHVS and CDR2 FNYEAQ. The CDR3 covers 14 residues. In DNA form, the CDR3 reads TGTGCCAGCAGCTTAGCAGGGGGCGAGGGGACCCAGTACTTC. This sequence encodes CASSLAGGEGTQYF.

This clonotype was counted between two and nine times. The chain carries TRBV6-5 and TRBJ1-2; D gene ambiguous. CDR1 is MNHEY, CDR2 SVGAGI, per germline. Trimming removed 5 bases from V and 6 bases from J, with 13 bases in between. The CDR3 consists of 13 residues. The CDR3 DNA is TGTGCCAGCAGTACCCTCGGGGTTAATGGCTACACCTTC. This encodes CASSTLGVNGYTF.

This clonotype turned up a few times. CDR3 DNA sequence: TGTGCCAGCAGCTTAACTAAAGGGGACGAGCAGTACTTC. Translating gives CASSLTKGDEQYF. V gene TRBV7-3 combines with J gene TRBJ2-7, with a weak D call TRBD1 (5 bases). The CDR3 length is 13 residues. Trimming took off 0 bases at V and 5 bases at J, with 8 bases between the two ends. CDR1 and CDR2 from the germline V gene are SGHTA and FQGTGA.

In its sample, this clonotype was seen many times. The chain carries TRBV21-1 and TRBJ1-4; the D call TRBD1 from the table was never checked on the DNA. TRBV21-1 is classified as a pseudogene. The CDR3 is 14 amino acids. In DNA, the CDR3 is TGTGCCAGCAGACGTGACAGGCTTAATGAAAAACTGTTTTTT. Translating gives CASRRDRLNEKLFF.

This clonotype was detected a few times. This sequence joins TRBV5-1 and TRBJ2-6; D is unresolved. The germline CDR1 and CDR2 sequences are SGHRS and YFSETQ. The CDR3 totals 16 residues. Trimming stripped 1 base from V and 0 bases from J, with 8 bases between. CDR3 nucleotide sequence: TGCGCCAGCAGCTTGAAGCAGCCCTCTGGGGCCAACGTCCTGACTTTC. It specifies CASSLKQPSGANVLTF.

This clonotype was picked up a small number of times. This chain links TRBV5-1 with TRBJ2-1, with 15 bases lining up with TRBD2. Trimming at V came to 4 bases and at J to 12 bases, leaving 11 bases not matched to a gene. The CDR3 covers 16 residues. Per the germline V gene, CDR1 is SGHRS and CDR2 is YFSETQ. CDR3 amino acids: CASSTTGTSGGSPQFF. The CDR3 DNA reads TGCGCCAGCAGCACTACCGGGACTAGCGGGGGGTCGCCGCAGTTCTTC.

The chain is built from TRBV4-1 and TRBJ2-3; D uncertain. The ends were cut back, 0 bases at V and 1 base at J, with 5 bases in the middle. The CDR3 has 14 residues. From germline, CDR1 is MGHRA and CDR2 YSYEKL. The chain's CDR3 is CASSQDLGTDTQYF. Here the CDR3 DNA reads TGCGCCAGCAGCCAAGATCTGGGCACAGATACGCAGTATTTT.

In its sample, this clonotype was seen many times. J is TRBJ1-6 and V is TRBV18; the D is unclear. There are 15 residues in the CDR3. Germline V gene lookup returns CDR1 KGHSH and CDR2 LQKENI. V was cut by 3 bases and J by 7 bases, with 13 bases left in between. The DNA of the CDR3 is TGTGCCAGCTCACCTCGCGCAGAGGGAAATTCACCCCTCCACTTT. It encodes CASSPRAEGNSPLHF.

The rearrangement joins TRBV5-1 to TRBJ2-1, with 9 positions matching TRBD2. The junction had 13 bases not matched to a gene; V was cut back by 4 bases and J by 8 bases. The CDR3 runs to 16 residues. Germline V gene data show CDR1 as SGHRS and CDR2 as YFSETQ. The CDR3 bases are TGCGCCAGCAGCGGCGGGGTAGCGGGAGTAATGGATGAGCAGTTCTTC. This gives the protein CASSGGVAGVMDEQFF.

Only a few counts were recorded for this clonotype. The gene calls are TRBV12-3 or TRBV12-4 and TRBJ2-3; 7 bases are shared with TRBD2. Losses at the gene ends were 7 bases for V and 3 bases for J; bases not matched to a gene: 10. The CDR3 covers 15 residues. The CDR3 bases are TGTGCCAGCAACCGGCTAGCGGACGTTACAGATACGCAGTATTTT. The encoded protein is CASNRLADVTDTQYF.

This clonotype was counted a few times. The genes are TRBV12-5 and TRBJ2-3, with D possibly TRBD2 on 7 matching bases. The germline CDR1 and CDR2 sequences are LGHNT and FRNRAP. The germline V and J ends were trimmed by 1 base and 0 bases, with 23 bases remaining between them. The CDR3 contains 20 residues. The CDR3 region has the DNA TGTGCTAGTGGTTTGGCCCGTCAACGCGGGGGCCCCACTAGCACAGATACGCAGTATTTT. Its protein product is CASGLARQRGGPTSTDTQYF.

This clonotype was seen only a few times. This chain uses TRBV14 with TRBJ2-1, with 7 bases identical to TRBD1. Trimming took 4 bases from V and 4 from J; bases not matched to a gene: 10. Germline CDR1 SGHDN, CDR2 FVKESK. This CDR3 region has 16 residues. The CDR3, as DNA: TGTGCCAGCAGCCCCTACCTGGGACAGTCATACAATGAGCAGTTCTTC. It encodes CASSPYLGQSYNEQFF.